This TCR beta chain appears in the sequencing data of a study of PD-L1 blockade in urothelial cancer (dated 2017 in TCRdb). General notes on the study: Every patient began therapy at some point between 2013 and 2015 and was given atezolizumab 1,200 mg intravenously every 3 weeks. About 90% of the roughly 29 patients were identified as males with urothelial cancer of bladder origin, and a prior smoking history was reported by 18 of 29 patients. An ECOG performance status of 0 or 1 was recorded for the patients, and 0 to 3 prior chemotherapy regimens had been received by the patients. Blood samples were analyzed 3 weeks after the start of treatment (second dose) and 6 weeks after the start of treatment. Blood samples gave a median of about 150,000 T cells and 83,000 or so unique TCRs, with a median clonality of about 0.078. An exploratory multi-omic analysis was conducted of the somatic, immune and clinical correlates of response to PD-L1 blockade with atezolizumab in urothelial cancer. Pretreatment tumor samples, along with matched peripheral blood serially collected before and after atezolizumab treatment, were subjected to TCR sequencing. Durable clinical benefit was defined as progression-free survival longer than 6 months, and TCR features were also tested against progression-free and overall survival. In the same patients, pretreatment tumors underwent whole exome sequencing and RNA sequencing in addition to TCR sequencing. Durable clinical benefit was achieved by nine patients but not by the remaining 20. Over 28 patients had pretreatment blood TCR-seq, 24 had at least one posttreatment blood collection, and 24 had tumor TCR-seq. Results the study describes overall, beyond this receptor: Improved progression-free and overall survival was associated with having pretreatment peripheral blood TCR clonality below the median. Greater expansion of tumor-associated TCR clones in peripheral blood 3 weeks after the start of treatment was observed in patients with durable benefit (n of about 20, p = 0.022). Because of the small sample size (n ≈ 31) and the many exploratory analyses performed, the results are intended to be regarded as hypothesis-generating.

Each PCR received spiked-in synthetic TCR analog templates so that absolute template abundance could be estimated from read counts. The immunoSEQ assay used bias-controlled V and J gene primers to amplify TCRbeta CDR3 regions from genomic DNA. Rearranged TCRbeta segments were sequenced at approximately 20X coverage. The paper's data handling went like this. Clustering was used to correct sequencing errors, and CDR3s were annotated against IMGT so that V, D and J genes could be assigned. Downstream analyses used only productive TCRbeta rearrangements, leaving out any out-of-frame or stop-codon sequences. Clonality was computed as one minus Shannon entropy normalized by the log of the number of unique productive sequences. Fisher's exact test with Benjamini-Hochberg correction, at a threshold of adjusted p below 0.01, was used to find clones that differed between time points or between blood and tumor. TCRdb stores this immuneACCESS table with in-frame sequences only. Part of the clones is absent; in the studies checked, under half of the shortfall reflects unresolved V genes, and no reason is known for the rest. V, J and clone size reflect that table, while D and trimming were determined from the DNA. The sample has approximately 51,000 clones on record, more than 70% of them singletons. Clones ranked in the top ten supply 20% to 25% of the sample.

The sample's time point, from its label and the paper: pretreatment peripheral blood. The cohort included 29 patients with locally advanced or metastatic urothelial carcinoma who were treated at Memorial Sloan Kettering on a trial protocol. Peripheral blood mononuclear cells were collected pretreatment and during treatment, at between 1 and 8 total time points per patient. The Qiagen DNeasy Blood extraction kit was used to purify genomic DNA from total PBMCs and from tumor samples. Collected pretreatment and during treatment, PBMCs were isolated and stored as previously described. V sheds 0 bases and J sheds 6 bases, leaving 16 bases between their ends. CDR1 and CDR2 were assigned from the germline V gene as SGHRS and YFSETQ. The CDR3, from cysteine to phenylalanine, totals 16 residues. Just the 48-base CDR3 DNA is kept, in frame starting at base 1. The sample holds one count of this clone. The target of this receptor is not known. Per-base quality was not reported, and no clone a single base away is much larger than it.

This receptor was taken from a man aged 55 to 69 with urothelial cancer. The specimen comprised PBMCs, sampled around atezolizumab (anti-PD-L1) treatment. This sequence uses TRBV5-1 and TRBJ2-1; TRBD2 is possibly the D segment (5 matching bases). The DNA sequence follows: TGCGCCAGCAGCTTGGCCGGCGGGCTGAACTTCAATGAGCAGTTCTTC. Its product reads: CASSLAGGLNFNEQFF.